The source of this T cell receptor beta chain is a study of shared clonotypes between healthy human individuals. Study overall: Three plates were used per donor for CD4 naive, three for CD4 memory, two for CD8 naive and one for CD8 memory.

Germline V gives CDR1 MDHEN, CDR2 SYDVKM. The CDR3 is 17 amino acids. V lost 5 bases to trimming and J lost 4 bases; unmatched junction nucleotides: 9. On this clone itself: What it recognizes is unknown.

Overall study results and limits: Deeper or shallower sequencing was expected to change how clonotypes are shared among donors.

Replicate PCRs run on sorted subsets employed approximately 0.2 ug DNA, 30,000 to 35,000 T cell genomes. The repertoire was sequenced with immunoSEQ multiplex PCR; TCRdb's copy has only in-frame clones and lacks some. The sample shows approximately 1,500,000 clones, 96% of them seen only once. The sequence came from a young man in good health. The sample was naive CD4+ T cells sorted from blood. Specified subset: CD45RA+ positively selected. The chain has TRBV28 and TRBJ2-5, with 14 bases identical to TRBD2. The CDR3 reads CASSLAGLAGVRETQYF. Written as DNA, the CDR3 is TGTGCCAGCAGTCTCGCGGGACTAGCGGGAGTACGAGAGACCCAGTACTTC.